A single sample gave rise to the 21 T cell receptor beta chains below, sequenced in a study of OX40 agonist ivuxolimab in advanced cancers. Some clones are missing from TCRdb's copy, which holds only in-frame ones; the method was immunoSEQ multiplex PCR. The sample carries tens of thousands of clones, around 84% recorded once. The material sequenced was CD4+ or CD8+ T cells sorted from blood, taken in a trial of the OX40 agonist ivuxolimab. Source of these receptors: an adult with an advanced solid tumor such as melanoma, head and neck, liver or kidney cancer.

The V and J genes are TRBV6-1 and TRBJ1-2; TRBD1 matches at 7 bases. J lost 7 bases, V lost 8 bases, and 13 bases had no gene match. From germline, CDR1 is MNHNS and CDR2 SASEGT. CDR3 size: 14 residues. The CDR3 nucleotides read TGTGCCAGCGAAGATTATAGGGGGCAGCTTGGCTACACCTTC. This sequence encodes CASEDYRGQLGYTF.

The chain has TRBV11-2 and TRBJ2-3; D perhaps matches TRBD2 (7 bases). Germline CDR1 is SGHAT and CDR2 is FQNNGV. The V end lost 5 bases, the J end lost 11 bases, and 14 bases lay between the germline ends. The CDR3 length is 12 residues. CDR3 nucleotide sequence: TGTGCCAGCAGCCCCCCAAGGGGGGGGCAGTATTTT. Amino acids: CASSPPRGGQYF.

The rearrangement links TRBV29-1 to TRBJ2-1, with D uncertain. Trimming pared 1 base from V and 6 bases from J, leaving 13 bases between. CDR3 length equals 14 residues. Germline CDR1 reads SQVTM; CDR2 reads ANQGSEA. CDR3 DNA: TGCAGCGTTGAAGTCCCCACGACTGGCAATGAGCAGTTCTTC. This gives the protein CSVEVPTTGNEQFF.

The sample holds one count of this clone. The chain couples TRBV4-2 to TRBJ1-4, with no clear D. CDR1 is LGHNA, CDR2 YNFKEQ, per germline. CDR3 size: 13 residues. V was clipped by 4 bases and J by 6 bases, with 9 bases between them. The CDR3 here is CASSPTEYEKLFF. The CDR3 coding sequence is TGTGCCAGCAGCCCGACTGAGTATGAAAAACTGTTTTTT.

V gene TRBV5-1 combines with J gene TRBJ2-7, with TRBD2 matching over 8 bases. Trimming at V came to 5 bases and at J to 4 bases, leaving 14 bases not matched to a gene. CDR1 SGHRS and CDR2 YFSETQ come from the germline V gene. The CDR3 sequence is 16 residues long. CDR3 DNA: TGCGCCAGCAGATCATTGGGGACTAGTGCATCTTACGAGCAGTACTTC. Translation gives CASRSLGTSASYEQYF.

The V call is TRBV7-9, the J call TRBJ1-4; 8 nucleotides line up with TRBD1. CDR1 is SEHNR, CDR2 FQNEAQ, per germline (reference sequence). The ends lost 2 bases at V and 8 bases at J; junction bases unmatched: 10. This CDR3 is 16 amino acids long. CDR3 loop: CASSLSPGQEGEKLFF. CDR3 bases: TGTGCCAGCAGCTTATCTCCGGGACAGGAGGGGGAAAAACTGTTTTTT. The variable domain in full, completed from reference TRBV7-9 and TRBJ1-4, reads DTGVSQNPRHKITKRGQNVTFRCDPISEHNRLYWYRQTLGQGPEFLTYFQNEAQLEKSRLLSDRFSAERPKGSFSTLEIQRTEQGDSAMYLCASSLSPGQEGEKLFFGSGTQLSVL.

This chain connects TRBV6-1 to TRBJ1-2; D may be TRBD1 (6 bases). Deletions cut 3 bases from V and 10 bases from J, with 15 bases between. The CDR3 spans 13 residues. Germline values: CDR1 MNHNS, CDR2 SASEGT. The CDR3 DNA is TGTGCCAGCAGTGACCAGGACAGCAAAGACTACACCTTC. This translates into CASSDQDSKDYTF.

This chain joins TRBV25-1 and TRBJ2-4; 8 positions match TRBD2. Germline lookup yields CDR1 MGHDK and CDR2 SYGVNS. The CDR3 covers 14 residues. The V and J ends lost 1 base and 12 bases, in that order; junction bases with no gene match: 8. DNA of the CDR3: TGTGCCAGCAGTGAATTTACTAGCGGAAGGGGTCAGTACTTC. This codes for CASSEFTSGRGQYF.

V and J are TRBV25-1 and TRBJ1-1, with 7 positions matching TRBD1. CDR1 and CDR2 (germline): MGHDK, SYGVNS. V trimming: 8 bases; J trimming: 9 bases; junction bases outside the gene matches: 3. The CDR3 covers 10 residues. The CDR3 DNA is TGTGCCAGCCGACAGGGCCAAGCTTTCTTT. Translation gives CASRQGQAFF.

Concerning this clone: This may be a read error: a much more frequent sequence differs by one nucleotide. At the DNA level, this CDR3 is encoded by other sequences in the same sample as well. The chain carries TRBV19 and TRBJ1-5, with TRBD1 as a possible D gene (5 bases). V gave up 6 bases and J gave up 7 bases, with 13 bases separating them. CDR1 LNHDA and CDR2 SQIVND come from the germline V gene (reference sequence). The CDR3 has 13 residues. The CDR3 spells CASSTGAEQPQHF. CDR3 bases: TGTGCCAGTAGCACAGGAGCTGAACAGCCCCAGCATTTT.

The V gene is TRBV7-9, the J gene TRBJ1-4; TRBD1 aligns across 8 bases. The germline CDR1 and CDR2 sequences are SEHNR and FQNEAQ (reference sequence). The V gene end was trimmed by 2 bases and the J gene end by 7 bases; junction bases not matched to a gene: 3. This CDR3 is built from 14 residues. The CDR3 region has the DNA TGTGCCAGCAGCTTACCAGGGGGCACTGAAAAACTGTTTTTT. It codes for CASSLPGGTEKLFF.

Turning to this clone: A read error may account for a junction end that differs from germline. J is TRBJ1-5 and V is TRBV19; D gene ambiguous. Germline CDR1 reads LNHDA; CDR2 reads SQIVND (reference sequence). There are 15 residues in the CDR3. Here the CDR3 reads CAGSSLMSGNQPQHF. In DNA, the CDR3 is TGTGCCGGTAGTTCCCTAATGTCGGGAAATCAGCCCCAGCATTTT.

The table lists this clone with a few counts. The CDR3 loop reads CASSPAGQGLYQPQHF. In DNA, the CDR3 is TGCGCCAGCAGCCCCGCTGGACAGGGGCTATATCAGCCCCAGCATTTT. This chain connects TRBV4-1 to TRBJ1-5, with 9 positions matching TRBD1. The germline CDR1 and CDR2 sequences are MGHRA and YSYEKL. V shed 4 bases, J shed 5 bases, and the junction held 9 bases outside the gene matches. The CDR3 covers 16 residues.

The chain links TRBV4-2 to TRBJ2-3, with D hard to call. V lost 1 base to trimming and J lost 0 bases, with 5 bases between them. The CDR3 loop spans 14 amino acids. From germline, CDR1 is LGHNA and CDR2 YNFKEQ. This CDR3 is CASSQAVSTDTQYF. The CDR3 DNA reads TGTGCCAGCAGCCAAGCAGTGAGCACAGATACGCAGTATTTT.

The chain employs TRBV11-2 and TRBJ2-7; D possibly matches TRBD1 or TRBD2 (5 bases each). The germline V and J ends were trimmed by 5 bases and 3 bases, with 11 bases remaining between them. CDR3 length: 13 residues. The germline gives CDR1 SGHAT, CDR2 FQNNGV. The CDR3 region is CASSTGAFYEQYF. The CDR3 nucleotides read TGTGCCAGCAGCACCGGGGCGTTCTACGAGCAGTACTTC.

This sequence joins TRBV11-2 and TRBJ2-1; D remains ambiguous. The V gene lost 5 bases and the J gene lost 6 bases, with 8 bases spanning the gap. In germline, CDR1 is SGHAT, CDR2 FQNNGV. This CDR3 has 12 residues. The CDR3 here is CASSTDANEQFF. In DNA form, the CDR3 reads TGTGCCAGCAGCACCGACGCCAATGAGCAGTTCTTC.

The J gene is TRBJ1-5, the V gene TRBV5-8, with no clear D. Trimming shortened V by 0 bases and J by 4 bases, and 5 bases separated the two germline ends. From germline, CDR1 is SGHTS and CDR2 YDEGEE. The CDR3 sequence is 13 residues long. CDR3 in amino acids: CASSLGQNQPQHF. In nucleotides, the CDR3 is TGTGCCAGCAGCTTGGGGCAGAATCAGCCCCAGCATTTT.

This clone is medium-sized (0.01 to 0.1%) within its sample. V gene TRBV7-6 combines with J gene TRBJ1-2; D is unclear. The V gene's germline CDR1 is SGHVS and CDR2 FNYEAQ. Trimming removed 1 base at V and 7 bases at J, with 7 bases between. The CDR3 runs 12 residues. The CDR3 reads CASSLDQIGYTF. CDR3 coding DNA: TGTGCCAGCAGCTTAGACCAGATTGGCTACACCTTC. Using reference TRBV7-6 and TRBJ1-2 for the parts outside the CDR3, the full variable domain is GAGVSQSPRYKVTKRGQDVALRCDPISGHVSLYWYRQALGQGPEFLTYFNYEAQQDKSGLPNDRFSAERPEGSISTLTIQRTEQRDSAMYRCASSLDQIGYTFGSGTRLTVV.

CDR3 loop: CASSVDGQGQEKLFF. For the CDR3, the DNA is TGTGCCAGCAGCGTAGATGGACAGGGGCAAGAAAAACTGTTTTTT. The chain links TRBV9 to TRBJ1-4; 9 nucleotides match TRBD1. V lost 0 bases to trimming and J lost 8 bases; unmatched junction nucleotides: 5. Germline CDR1 and CDR2: SGDLS and YYNGEE. The CDR3 runs to 15 residues.

By share, this clone counts as medium-sized (0.01 to 0.1%). J is TRBJ1-2 and V is TRBV27; no clear D. This CDR3 comprises 15 residues. Trimming pared 5 bases from V and 0 bases from J, leaving 13 bases between. Germline CDR1 MNHEY, CDR2 SMNVEV (reference sequence). The CDR3 DNA sequence: TGTGCCAGCAGTCCCGGGCAGGTCCCTAACTATGGCTACACCTTC. Encoded protein: CASSPGQVPNYGYTF.

J is TRBJ1-1 and V is TRBV11-2; 7 positions match TRBD1. V lost 3 bases, J lost 1 base, and 8 bases stayed unmatched. The CDR3 is 16 amino acids. Germline loops: CDR1 SGHAT, CDR2 FQNNGV. The CDR3 is CASSFWKGQTNTEAFF. CDR3 in DNA: TGTGCCAGCAGCTTCTGGAAGGGACAGACGAACACTGAAGCTTTCTTT.